Below are 7 T cell receptor beta chains sequenced from a single sample in a study of shared clonotypes between healthy human individuals. Assay: immunoSEQ multiplex PCR; the TCRdb copy retains only in-frame clones and omits some. The data contain about 1 million clones, approximately 80% of them singletons. Source material: memory CD4+ T cells from PBMCs. Sample subset: CD45RA-negative fraction. The receptors shown here come from a man younger than 30 in good health. Some clones in this sample may be carry-over from other donors' samples.

The chain employs TRBV7-9 and TRBJ2-2; D is possibly TRBD1 or TRBD2 (6 bases each). Germline-derived CDR1 and CDR2 are SEHNR and FQNEAQ (reference sequence). There are 14 residues in the CDR3. V shed 1 base and J shed 6 bases, with 9 bases lying between them. As DNA, the CDR3 is TGTGCCAGCAGCTTAGACGGGGGCTCCGGGGAGCTGTTTTTT. This gives the protein CASSLDGGSGELFF.

The rearrangement uses TRBV27 and TRBJ2-3; D may be TRBD2 (5 bases). CDR1 and CDR2 from the germline V gene are MNHEY and SMNVEV (reference sequence). This CDR3 spans 16 amino acids. V was cut by 6 bases and J by 0 bases, with 16 bases left in between. The chain's CDR3 is CASSRLGGGSTDTQYF. The CDR3 nucleotides are TGTGCCAGCAGCCGCCTCGGCGGCGGGAGCACAGATACGCAGTATTTT.

The rearrangement links TRBV4-3 to TRBJ2-1; 11 bases are shared with TRBD2. Germline values: CDR1 LGHNA, CDR2 YSLEER. CDR3 size: 16 residues. V lost 4 bases to trimming and J lost 4 bases; unmatched junction nucleotides: 6. CDR3 bases: TGCGCCAGCAGCCGGGTAGCGGGAGGGGGTTACAATGAGCAGTTCTTC. Protein sequence: CASSRVAGGGYNEQFF.

The J gene is TRBJ2-1, the V gene TRBV7-2, with 7 bases fitting TRBD1. The CDR3 has 13 residues. J was trimmed by 6 bases and V by 5 bases; bases with no gene match: 4. Germline values: CDR1 SGHTA, CDR2 FQGNSA. CDR3 in amino acids: CASSLGQVNEQFF. Written as DNA, the CDR3 is TGTGCCAGCAGCCTCGGACAGGTCAATGAGCAGTTCTTC.

The genes are TRBV5-4 and TRBJ2-4; TRBD1 is a possible D gene (5 bases). Germline CDR1 is SGHNT and CDR2 is YYREEE (reference sequence). This CDR3 contains 15 residues. Between the trimmed V and J ends, which lost 3 bases and 0 bases, there was a span of 10 bases. The CDR3 sequence: CASSSLTVAKNIQYF. The CDR3 DNA reads as TGTGCCAGCAGCTCGCTGACAGTAGCCAAAAACATTCAGTACTTC. Filled out from reference TRBV5-4 and TRBJ2-4, the complete variable domain reads ETGVTQSPTHLIKTRGQQVTLRCSSQSGHNTVSWYQQALGQGPQFIFQYYREEENGRGNFPPRFSGLQFPNYSSELNVNALELDDSALYLCASSSLTVAKNIQYFGAGTRLSVL.

This clone was recorded only once. This chain joins TRBV10-1 and TRBJ2-7; TRBD1 aligns across 7 bases. The V and J ends lost 4 bases and 2 bases, in that order; junction bases with no gene match: 8. Per the germline V gene, CDR1 is WNHNN and CDR2 is SYGVQD (reference sequence). The CDR3 has 15 amino acids. CDR3 bases: TGCGCCAGCAGTGGCCGGCGGACAGGAGCCTACGAGCAGTACTTC. Translation gives CASSGRRTGAYEQYF.

The genes are TRBV6-5 and TRBJ1-2; perhaps TRBD1 as D (5 bases). CDR3 size: 15 residues. V was shortened by 6 bases and J by 6 bases, with 20 bases between the two germline ends. Germline CDR1 is MNHEY and CDR2 is SVGAGI. The CDR3 loop reads CASSQRGGLDHGYTF. CDR3 in DNA: TGTGCCAGCAGCCAACGGGGGGGTTTGGATCATGGCTACACCTTC.